These 6 T cell receptor beta chains were sequenced from one sample in a study of T cells in Graves' hyperthyroidism and ophthalmopathy (dated by TCRdb to between 2017 and 2020). Receptors were amplified or captured by multiplex PCR. These reads were obtained on an Illumina HiSeq 2000. The TCR beta CDR3 regions were amplified from the RNA transcripts. The first round of RT-PCR for the TCR CDR3 was performed with the HTBI primer set and the Qiagen OneStep RT-PCR kit. Clones were called with MiXCR by TCRdb after fastp trimmed the public reads at Q25, and only in-frame beta chains were retained. Rows are unified per CDR3 protein, each entry keeping the most common DNA and genes. The sample table holds a few hundred thousand distinct CDR3 sequences, of which more than 15% were seen once. The biggest ten clones account for under 3.5% of the sample. The source material was blood. All receptors derive from a middle-aged woman with Graves' ophthalmopathy.

This clonotype showed up just a few times. The J gene is TRBJ2-7, the V gene TRBV20-1; 8 bases fit TRBD2. Germline loops: CDR1 DFQATT, CDR2 SNEGSKA (reference sequence). CDR3 length: 14 residues. V lost 5 bases and J lost 2; bases outside the gene matches: 8. Written as DNA, the CDR3 is TGCAGTGCTCATCCGGGGGGGGAAGCCTACGAGCAGTACTTC. This codes for CSAHPGGEAYEQYF.

This clonotype was detected only a few times. V is TRBV5-1 and J is TRBJ1-2; 9 bases align to TRBD1. The CDR3 covers 15 residues. Germline CDR1 and CDR2: SGHRS and YFSETQ. V shed 3 bases, J shed 4 bases, and the junction held 7 bases outside the gene matches. CDR3 nucleotides: TGCGCCAGCAGCTCAACAGGGGGCGACTCCTATGGCTACACCTTC. Amino acids: CASSSTGGDSYGYTF.

The chain employs TRBV19 and TRBJ1-1; D ambiguous. Germline values: CDR1 LNHDA, CDR2 SQIVND (reference sequence). The CDR3 covers 15 residues. The V end lost 3 bases, the J end lost 1 base, and 12 bases lay between the germline ends. The CDR3 loop is CASSIRAEKNTEAFF. The CDR3 DNA reads as TGTGCCAGTAGTATCCGGGCAGAGAAGAACACTGAAGCTTTCTTT.

The table lists this clonotype with many counts. This rearrangement joins TRBV3-1 to TRBJ2-3, with TRBD2 matching 8 bases. CDR1 is LGHDT and CDR2 is YNNKEL in the germline V gene (reference sequence). V lost 2 bases and J lost 4; bases outside the gene matches: 5. The CDR3 totals 15 residues. The CDR3 region is CASSQQAGGADTQYF. The CDR3 coding sequence is TGTGCCAGCAGCCAACAGGCCGGGGGGGCAGATACGCAGTATTTT.

Many counts were recorded for this clonotype. The V gene is TRBV30, the J gene TRBJ2-7; D is ambiguous. This CDR3 is 12 amino acids long. Germline CDR1 and CDR2: GTSNPN and SVGIG (reference sequence). Trimming pared 7 bases from V and 0 bases from J, leaving 10 bases between. CDR3 sequence: CASSFDSYEQYF. CDR3 DNA sequence: TGTGCCTCCTCCTTTGACTCCTACGAGCAGTACTTC.

This clonotype has a count of ten or more. V and J are TRBV18 and TRBJ1-5; D uncertain. Trimming removed 2 bases from V and 2 bases from J, with 4 bases in between. The CDR3 has 13 amino acids. Germline lookup yields CDR1 KGHSH and CDR2 LQKENI. CDR3 bases: TGTGCCAGCTCACCAAGTCGCAATCAGCCCCAGCATTTT. This gives the protein CASSPSRNQPQHF.